This is a list of T cell receptor beta chains from one sample in a study of follicular helper T cells after annual influenza vaccination. Repertoires were generated with immunoSEQ multiplex PCR, while TCRdb's copy carries only in-frame clones and drops some. The sample records 8,500 to 9,000 clones, approximately 80% being singletons. The sequences come from CXCR5+ CD38- circulating T follicular helper cells from blood, collected 7 days after influenza vaccination. These receptors were taken from an adult who received the influenza vaccine. Both conserved end residues are part of each CDR3. Fields, in order: CDR3 DNA, CDR3 protein, V gene, J gene, D gene, clone size. The D gene is left open where the match is weak. Clone size, where shown, is once, few, many, or a class for clones that have expanded.

TGTGCCAGTAGTATAAAGGAAGATCAGCCCCAGCATTTT,CASSIKEDQPQHF,TRBV19,TRBJ1-5,.,.
TGCGCCAGCAGCTCTCAGGGGGTCGTGAACACCGGGGAGCTGTTTTTT,CASSSQGVVNTGELFF,TRBV5-1,TRBJ2-2,TRBD1,few
TGTGCCAGTAGTATAGATCGAGGCAGGGAAAACACTGAAGCTTTCTTT,CASSIDRGRENTEAFF,TRBV19,TRBJ1-1,.,.
TGTGCCAGCAGCGTAGATCCAGGGAAGGTGTATGGCTACACCTTC,CASSVDPGKVYGYTF,TRBV9,TRBJ1-2,.,few
TGTGCCAGCAGCCCTGGAGGGGGGGCGAACACTGAAGCTTTCTTT,CASSPGGGANTEAFF,TRBV4-2,TRBJ1-1,.,.
TGCGCCAGCAGCCCCCAGGGACAGGGAAACACCGGGGAGCTGTTTTTT,CASSPQGQGNTGELFF,TRBV5-1,TRBJ2-2,TRBD1,.
TGTGCCAGCAGTTTAGGGCTCTTGGGCTATGGCTACACCTTC,CASSLGLLGYGYTF,TRBV28,TRBJ1-2,.,.
TGCAGTGCTAGAGAAGACCGGGAGCAGTACTTC,CSAREDREQYF,TRBV20-1,TRBJ2-7,.,.
TGTGCCAGCAGCTTGAACCTCGATGAGCAGTTCTTC,CASSLNLDEQFF,TRBV11-2,TRBJ2-1,.,.
TGTGCCAGCAGTGAAACCCCAGGGGGGCCCTCGGGCTACACCTTC,CASSETPGGPSGYTF,TRBV6-1,TRBJ1-2,TRBD1,.
TGTGCCAGTACCCACTCCCAGGGGGTTGGCTACACCTTC,CASTHSQGVGYTF,TRBV19,TRBJ1-2,TRBD1,.
TGTGCCAGCAGTGTCGGCTGGCAGCCCCAGCATTTT,CASSVGWQPQHF,TRBV6-1,TRBJ1-5,.,.
TGTGCCAGCAAGGCAGAAGCTATGAACACTGAAGCTTTCTTT,CASKAEAMNTEAFF,TRBV2,TRBJ1-1,.,.
TGTGCCTGGACTAGGACAGGGGACGGGGGCTATGGCTACACCTTC,CAWTRTGDGGYGYTF,TRBV30,TRBJ1-2,TRBD1,.
TGTGCCAGCTCTACACAGGGCACAGATACGCAGTATTTT,CASSTQGTDTQYF,TRBV2,TRBJ2-3,.,.
TGCGCCAGCAGCCAAGACGGGGGGCGCGTCGGGAACACTGAAGCTTTCTTT,CASSQDGGRVGNTEAFF,TRBV4-3,TRBJ1-1,.,.
TGTGCCAGCAGCCACCCGAATGAAAATGAGCAGTTCTTC,CASSHPNENEQFF,TRBV14,TRBJ2-1,.,.
TGTGCCAGCAGTCAACAAAACAGGGGGAAGGCCCAGTACTTC,CASSQQNRGKAQYF,TRBV28,TRBJ2-5,TRBD1,.
TGTGCCAGCAGCTCAAGCACCCAGCGGGCCACTGAAGCTTTCTTT,CASSSSTQRATEAFF,TRBV7-8,TRBJ1-1,.,once
TGTGCCAGCAGTGGACCCGGGACTAGTACTTTCTTC,CASSGPGTSTFF,TRBV6-6,TRBJ2-1,TRBD2,.
TGTGCCACATCGAAGACAGGGGTAACTAATGAAAAACTGTTTTTT,CATSKTGVTNEKLFF,TRBV27,TRBJ1-4,TRBD1,.
TGTGCCAGCAGTGAAGGCCAGGGAGGAAAGGTGTTTTTT,CASSEGQGGKVFF,TRBV2,TRBJ1-4,.,once
TGCGCCAGCAGCCCGGACAGGGCAGATGGGGCTGAAGCTTTCTTT,CASSPDRADGAEAFF,TRBV10-2,TRBJ1-1,TRBD1,.
TGTGCCAGCAGCTTGGGGGACGGACTTAACTATGGCTACACCTTC,CASSLGDGLNYGYTF,TRBV5-8,TRBJ1-2,.,.
TGTGCCAGCAGCTTAAAAGTACTGCTAGCTAATACGCAGTATTTT,CASSLKVLLANTQYF,TRBV7-2,TRBJ2-3,.,once
TGTGCCAGCAGCAAAGAGGGACTAGCGGGAGATCAGTACTTC,CASSKEGLAGDQYF,TRBV9,TRBJ2-5,TRBD2,.
TGCGCCAGCAGCTTGGCTTCAGGACAGCAAGAAGCTTTCTTT,CASSLASGQQEAFF,TRBV5-1,TRBJ1-1,.,.
TGTGCCAGCAGCGCACAGGGCCCTCGGTCTGAAGCTTTCTTT,CASSAQGPRSEAFF,TRBV11-3,TRBJ1-1,.,.
TGTGCCAGCAGAGCCCAGGGATCCACTGAAGCTTTCTTT,CASRAQGSTEAFF,TRBV5-6,TRBJ1-1,.,.
TGTGCCAGCAGTGAATCGAGTTCTACGCAGTATTTT,CASSESSSTQYF,TRBV25-1,TRBJ2-3,.,.
TGTGCCAGCAGCCAAGCAGGACAGGGGTACGAGCAGTACTTC,CASSQAGQGYEQYF,TRBV4-2,TRBJ2-7,TRBD1,few
TGTGCCAGCAGCTTGCGGGTTGCCTCAGACATTCAGTACTTC,CASSLRVASDIQYF,TRBV5-4,TRBJ2-4,.,.
TGTGCCAGCAGCATGACAGGGTTTTATGGCTACACCTTC,CASSMTGFYGYTF,TRBV28,TRBJ1-2,TRBD1,.
TGTGCCAGCAGTCTAAGACAGGGAGAAGCTTTCTTT,CASSLRQGEAFF,TRBV28,TRBJ1-1,TRBD1,.